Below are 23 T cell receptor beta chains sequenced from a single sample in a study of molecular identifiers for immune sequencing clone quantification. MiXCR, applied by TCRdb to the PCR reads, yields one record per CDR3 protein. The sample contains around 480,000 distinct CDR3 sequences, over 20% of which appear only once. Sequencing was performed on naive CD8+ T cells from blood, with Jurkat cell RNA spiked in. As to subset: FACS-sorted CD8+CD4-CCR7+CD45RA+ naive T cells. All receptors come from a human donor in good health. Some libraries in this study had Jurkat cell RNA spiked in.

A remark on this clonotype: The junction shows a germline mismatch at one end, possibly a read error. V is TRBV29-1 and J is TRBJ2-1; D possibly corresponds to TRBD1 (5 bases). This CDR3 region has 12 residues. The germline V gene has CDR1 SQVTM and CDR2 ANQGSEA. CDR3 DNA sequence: TGCAGCGTTGTAAGTTTAGGGGATGAGCAGCTCTTC. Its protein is CSVVSLGDEQLF.

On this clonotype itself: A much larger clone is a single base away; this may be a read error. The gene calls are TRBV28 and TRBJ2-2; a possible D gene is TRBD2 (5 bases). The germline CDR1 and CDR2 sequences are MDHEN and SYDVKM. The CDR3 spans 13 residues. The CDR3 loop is CASSFVRTGVLFF. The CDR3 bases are TGTGCCAGCAGTTTCGTGAGGACCGGGGTGCTGTTTTTT.

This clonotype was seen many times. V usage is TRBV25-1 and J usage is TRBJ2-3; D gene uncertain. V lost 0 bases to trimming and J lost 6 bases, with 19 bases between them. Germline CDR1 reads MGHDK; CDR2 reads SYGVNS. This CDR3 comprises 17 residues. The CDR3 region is CASSEYIGTKDPDTQYF. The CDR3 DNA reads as TGTGCCAGCAGTGAATATATAGGAACCAAAGACCCGGATACGCAGTATTTT.

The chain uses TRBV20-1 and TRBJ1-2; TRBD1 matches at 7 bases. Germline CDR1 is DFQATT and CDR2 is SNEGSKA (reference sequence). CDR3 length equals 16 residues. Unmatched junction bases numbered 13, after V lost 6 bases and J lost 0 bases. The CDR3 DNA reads TGCAGTGCCAAAAAAACAGGGGACCCCACTAACTATGGCTACACCTTC. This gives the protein CSAKKTGDPTNYGYTF.

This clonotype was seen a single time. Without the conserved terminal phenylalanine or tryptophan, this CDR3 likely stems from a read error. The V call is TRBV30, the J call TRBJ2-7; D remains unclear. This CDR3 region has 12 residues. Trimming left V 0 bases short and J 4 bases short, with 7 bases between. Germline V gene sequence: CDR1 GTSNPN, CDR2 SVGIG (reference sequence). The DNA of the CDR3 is TGTGCCTGGAGTGTCGGAGCATACGAGCAGTACTTA. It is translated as CAWSVGAYEQYL.

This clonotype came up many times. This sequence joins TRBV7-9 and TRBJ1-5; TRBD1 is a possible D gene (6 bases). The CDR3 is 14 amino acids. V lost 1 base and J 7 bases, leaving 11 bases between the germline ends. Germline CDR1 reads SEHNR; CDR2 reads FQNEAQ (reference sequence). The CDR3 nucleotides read TGTGCCAGCAGCTTAGGTCAGGGGTTACAGCCCCAGCATTTT. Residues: CASSLGQGLQPQHF.

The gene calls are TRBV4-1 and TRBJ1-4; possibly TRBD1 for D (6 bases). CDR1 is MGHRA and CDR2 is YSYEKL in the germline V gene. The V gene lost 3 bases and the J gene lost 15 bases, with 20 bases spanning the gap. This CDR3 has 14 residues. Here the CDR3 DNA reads TGCGCCAGCAGCCACCCAGAAGGGGGGCGTCGGGTGTTTTTT. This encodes CASSHPEGGRRVFF.

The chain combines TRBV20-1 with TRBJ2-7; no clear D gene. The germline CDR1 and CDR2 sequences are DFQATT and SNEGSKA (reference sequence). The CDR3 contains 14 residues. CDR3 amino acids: CQEKPRTSSYEQYF. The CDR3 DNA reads TGCCAGGAGAAGCCGCGGACGAGCTCCTACGAGCAGTACTTC.

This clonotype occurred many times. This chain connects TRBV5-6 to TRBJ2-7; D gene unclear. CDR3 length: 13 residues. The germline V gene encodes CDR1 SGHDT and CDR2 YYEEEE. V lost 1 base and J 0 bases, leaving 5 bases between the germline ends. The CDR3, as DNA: TGTGCCAGCAGCTTGCCGGCCTCCTACGAGCAGTACTTC. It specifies CASSLPASYEQYF. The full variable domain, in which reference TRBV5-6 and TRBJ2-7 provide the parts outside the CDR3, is DAGVTQSPTHLIKTRGQQVTLRCSPKSGHDTVSWYQQALGQGPQFIFQYYEEEERQRGNFPDRFSGHQFPNYSSELNVNALLLGDSALYLCASSLPASYEQYFGPGTRLTVT.

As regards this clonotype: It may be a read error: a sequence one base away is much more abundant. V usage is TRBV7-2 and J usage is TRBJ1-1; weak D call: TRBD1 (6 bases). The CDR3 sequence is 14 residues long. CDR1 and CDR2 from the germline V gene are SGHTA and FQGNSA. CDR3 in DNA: TGTGCCAGCAGCTTAGCAGGGGGACGGACTGAAGCTTCCTTT. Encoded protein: CASSLAGGRTEASF. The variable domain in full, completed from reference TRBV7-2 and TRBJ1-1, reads GAGVSQSPSNKVTEKGKDVELRCDPISGHTALYWYRQSLGQGLEFLIYFQGNSAPDKSGLPSDRFSAERTGGSVSTLTIQRTQQEDSAVYLCASSLAGGRTEASFGQGTRLTVV.

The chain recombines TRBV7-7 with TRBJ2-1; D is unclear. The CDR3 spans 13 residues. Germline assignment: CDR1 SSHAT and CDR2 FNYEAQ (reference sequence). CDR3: CSLEAHSYNEQFF. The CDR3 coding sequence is TGTTCCCTCGAGGCGCACTCCTACAATGAGCAGTTCTTC. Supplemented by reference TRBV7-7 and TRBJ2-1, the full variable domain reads GAGVSQSPRYKVTKRGQDVTLRCDPISSHATLYWYQQALGQGPEFLTYFNYEAQPDKSGLPSDRFSAERPEGSISTLTIQRTEQRDSAMYRCSLEAHSYNEQFFGPGTRLTVL.

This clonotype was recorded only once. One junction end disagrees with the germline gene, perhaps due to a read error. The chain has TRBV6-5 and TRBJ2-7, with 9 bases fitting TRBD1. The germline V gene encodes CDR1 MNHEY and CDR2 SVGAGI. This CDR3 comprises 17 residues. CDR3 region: CASSHSPPGQGTYEQYF. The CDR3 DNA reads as TGTGCCAGCAGTCACTCGCCCCCGGGACAGGGAACCTACGAGCAGTACTTC.

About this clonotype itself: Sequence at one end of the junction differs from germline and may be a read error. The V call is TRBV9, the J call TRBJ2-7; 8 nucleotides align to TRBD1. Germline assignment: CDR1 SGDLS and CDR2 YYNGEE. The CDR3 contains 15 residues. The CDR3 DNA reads TGTGACAGCAGCGTAGGGGGACAGGTTGGGCACGAGCAGTACTTC. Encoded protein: CDSSVGGQVGHEQYF.

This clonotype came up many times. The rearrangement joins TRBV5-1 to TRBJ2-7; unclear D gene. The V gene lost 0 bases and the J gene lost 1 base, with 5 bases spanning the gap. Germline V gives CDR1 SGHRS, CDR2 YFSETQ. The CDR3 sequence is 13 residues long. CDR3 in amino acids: CASSLEQSYEQYF. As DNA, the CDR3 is TGCGCCAGCAGCTTGGAGCAGTCCTACGAGCAGTACTTC.

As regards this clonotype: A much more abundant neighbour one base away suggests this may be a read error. The CDR3 loop reads CASRGTGDSNQPQHF. DNA of the CDR3: TGTGCCAGCAGAGGGACAGGGGATAGCAATCAGCCCCAGCATTTT. V usage is TRBV7-6 and J usage is TRBJ1-5; 10 nucleotides agree with TRBD1. V lost 6 bases and J lost 0; bases outside the gene matches: 2. Germline V lookup: CDR1 SGHVS, CDR2 FNYEAQ. The CDR3 has 15 residues.

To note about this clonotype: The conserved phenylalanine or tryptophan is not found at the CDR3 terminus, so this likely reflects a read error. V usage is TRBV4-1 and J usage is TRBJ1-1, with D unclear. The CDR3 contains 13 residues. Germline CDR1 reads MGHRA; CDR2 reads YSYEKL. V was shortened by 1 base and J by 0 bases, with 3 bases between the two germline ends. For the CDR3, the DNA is TGCGCCAGCAGCCAAGTTATGAACACTGAAGCTTTCTCA. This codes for CASSQVMNTEAFS.

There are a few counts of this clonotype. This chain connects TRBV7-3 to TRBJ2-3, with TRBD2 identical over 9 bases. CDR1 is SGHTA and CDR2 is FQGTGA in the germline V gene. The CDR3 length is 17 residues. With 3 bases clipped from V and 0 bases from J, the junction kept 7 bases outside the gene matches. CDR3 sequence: CASSFIAGVNSTDTQYF. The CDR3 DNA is TGTGCCAGCAGCTTTATAGCGGGAGTCAATAGCACAGATACGCAGTATTTT.

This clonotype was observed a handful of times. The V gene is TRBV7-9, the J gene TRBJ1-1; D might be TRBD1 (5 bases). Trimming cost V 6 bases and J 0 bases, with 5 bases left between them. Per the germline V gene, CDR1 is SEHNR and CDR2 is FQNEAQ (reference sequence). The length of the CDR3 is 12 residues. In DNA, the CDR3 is TGTGCCAGCAGAGGGGTGAACACTGAAGCTTTCTTT. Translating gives CASRGVNTEAFF.

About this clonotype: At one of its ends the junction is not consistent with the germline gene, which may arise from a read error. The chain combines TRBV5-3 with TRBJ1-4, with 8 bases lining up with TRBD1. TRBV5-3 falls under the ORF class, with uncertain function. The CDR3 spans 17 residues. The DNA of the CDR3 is TGTGCCAGCAGCCCCGGAACCGACAGGGGCCCGAATGAAAAACTGGTTTTT. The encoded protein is CASSPGTDRGPNEKLVF.

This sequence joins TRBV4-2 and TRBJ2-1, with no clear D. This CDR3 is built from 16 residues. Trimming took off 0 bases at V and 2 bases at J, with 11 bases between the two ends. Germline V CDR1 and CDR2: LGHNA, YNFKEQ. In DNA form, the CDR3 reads TGTGCCAGCAGCCAAGAGCAAGCTATCGCCTACAATGAGCAGTTCTTC. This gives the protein CASSQEQAIAYNEQFF.

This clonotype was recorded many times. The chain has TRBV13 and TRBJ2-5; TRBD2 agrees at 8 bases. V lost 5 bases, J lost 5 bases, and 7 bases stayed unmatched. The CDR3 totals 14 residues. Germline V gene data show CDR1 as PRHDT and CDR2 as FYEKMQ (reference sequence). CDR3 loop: CASSERGPKETQYF. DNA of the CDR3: TGTGCCAGCAGCGAGCGGGGGCCGAAGGAGACCCAGTACTTC. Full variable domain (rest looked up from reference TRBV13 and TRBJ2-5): AAGVIQSPRHLIKEKRETATLKCYPIPRHDTVYWYQQGPGQDPQFLISFYEKMQSDKGSIPDRFSAQQFSDYHSELNMSSLELGDSALYFCASSERGPKETQYFGPGTRLLVL.

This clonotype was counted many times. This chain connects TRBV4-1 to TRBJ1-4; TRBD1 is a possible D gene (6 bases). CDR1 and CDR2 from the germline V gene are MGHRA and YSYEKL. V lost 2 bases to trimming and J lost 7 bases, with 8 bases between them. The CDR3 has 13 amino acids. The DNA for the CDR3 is TGCGCCAGCAGCCAACCAGGGGTTGAAAAACTGTTTTTT. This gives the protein CASSQPGVEKLFF.

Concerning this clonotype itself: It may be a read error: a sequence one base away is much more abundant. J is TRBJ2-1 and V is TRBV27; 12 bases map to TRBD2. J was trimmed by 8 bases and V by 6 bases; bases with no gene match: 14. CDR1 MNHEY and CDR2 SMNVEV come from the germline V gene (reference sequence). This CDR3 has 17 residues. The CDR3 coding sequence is TGTGCCAGCAGCCCTATTGTACTAGCGGGGGGCGGCGATGAGCAGTTCTTC. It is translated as CASSPIVLAGGGDEQFF.